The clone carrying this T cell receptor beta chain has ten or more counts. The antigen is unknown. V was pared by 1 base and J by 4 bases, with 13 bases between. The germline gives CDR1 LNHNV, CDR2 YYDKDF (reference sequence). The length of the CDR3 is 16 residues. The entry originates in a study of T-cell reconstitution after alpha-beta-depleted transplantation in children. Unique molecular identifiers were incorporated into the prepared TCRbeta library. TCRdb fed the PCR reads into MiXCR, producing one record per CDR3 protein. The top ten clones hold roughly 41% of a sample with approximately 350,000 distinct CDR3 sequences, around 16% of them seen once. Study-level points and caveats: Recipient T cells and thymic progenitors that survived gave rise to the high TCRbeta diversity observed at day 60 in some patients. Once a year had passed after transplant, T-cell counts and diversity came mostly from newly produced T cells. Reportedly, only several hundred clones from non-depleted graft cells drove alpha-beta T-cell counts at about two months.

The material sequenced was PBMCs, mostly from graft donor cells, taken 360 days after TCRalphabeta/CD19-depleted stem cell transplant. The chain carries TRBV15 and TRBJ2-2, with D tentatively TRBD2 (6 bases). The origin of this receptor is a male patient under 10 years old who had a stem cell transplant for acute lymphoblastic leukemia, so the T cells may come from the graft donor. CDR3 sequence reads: CATSRGSGQTTGELFF. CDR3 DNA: TGTGCCACCAGCAGAGGTAGCGGACAAACCACCGGGGAGCTGTTTTTT.